A single sample gave rise to the 14 T cell receptor beta chains below, sequenced in a study of blood T cell repertoires in COVID-19. Sequenced by immunoSEQ multiplex PCR; TCRdb stores in-frame clones only, minus some. The sample yields some 200,000 clones, 70% to 90% seen once. The sequenced sample was peripheral blood. Every receptor here comes from a woman aged 55-69 years with COVID-19, enrolled during active disease.

V is TRBV6-1 and J is TRBJ1-5, with TRBD1 matching over 8 bases. The CDR3 runs 14 residues. CDR1 MNHNS and CDR2 SASEGT come from the germline V gene. V gave up 6 bases and J gave up 5 bases; unmatched junction bases: 6. CDR3 region: CASSGQGTHQPQHF. The CDR3 region has the DNA TGTGCCAGCAGCGGACAGGGTACCCATCAGCCCCAGCATTTT.

V usage is TRBV9 and J usage is TRBJ1-2; D is ambiguous. In germline, CDR1 is SGDLS, CDR2 YYNGEE. Trimming took off 4 bases at V and 2 bases at J, with 9 bases between the two ends. The CDR3 loop spans 13 amino acids. The CDR3 nucleotides read TGTGCCAGCAGCCAACTTCTCAACTATGGCTACACCTTC. It specifies CASSQLLNYGYTF.

This chain links TRBV4-2 with TRBJ2-2, with D perhaps matching TRBD1 (6 bases). The CDR3 spans 14 residues. The ends were cut back, 4 bases at V and 6 bases at J, with 12 bases in the middle. CDR1 is LGHNA and CDR2 is YNFKEQ in the germline V gene. The CDR3 loop is CASSPGAGAGELFF. CDR3 nucleotides: TGTGCCAGCAGCCCAGGGGCCGGAGCCGGGGAGCTGTTTTTT.

V usage is TRBV7-2 and J usage is TRBJ2-1; D perhaps matches TRBD1 (5 bases). V dropped 0 bases and J dropped 6 bases, with 9 bases sitting between them. The germline CDR1 and CDR2 sequences are SGHTA and FQGNSA. CDR3 length equals 14 residues. DNA of the CDR3: TGTGCCAGCAGCTTAGCGGGAAGGGGCAATGAGCAGTTCTTC. As protein: CASSLAGRGNEQFF.

V usage is TRBV27 and J usage is TRBJ2-7, with 7 nucleotides matching TRBD2. In germline, CDR1 is MNHEY, CDR2 SMNVEV (reference sequence). The CDR3 runs to 14 residues. Germline trimming cut 3 bases from V and 2 bases from J; bases unmatched to any gene: 4. The CDR3, as DNA: TGTGCCAGCAGTTTGGCTAGCGGTACCTACGAGCAGTACTTC. Residues: CASSLASGTYEQYF.

This chain connects TRBV25-1 to TRBJ1-5; 7 bases map to TRBD1. Germline V gene lookup returns CDR1 MGHDK and CDR2 SYGVNS. Germline trimming cut 8 bases from V and 1 base from J; bases unmatched to any gene: 2. This CDR3 region has 13 residues. CDR3 sequence reads: CASQGDSNQPQHF. The CDR3 bases are TGTGCCAGCCAGGGGGACAGCAATCAGCCCCAGCATTTT.

The rearrangement links TRBV25-1 to TRBJ1-2; tentatively, D is TRBD1 (5 bases). From germline, CDR1 is MGHDK and CDR2 SYGVNS. The CDR3 length is 14 residues. Trimming left V 7 bases short and J 8 bases short, with 20 bases between. The CDR3 reads CASTRGTNSGGYTF. CDR3 sequence (DNA): TGTGCCAGCACCCGCGGGACTAACTCGGGAGGCTACACCTTC.

The chain uses TRBV7-9 and TRBJ1-1; 11 bases are shared with TRBD1. Germline V gene lookup returns CDR1 SEHNR and CDR2 FQNEAQ (reference sequence). Trimming cost V 3 bases and J 4 bases; bases outside gene matches: 10. This CDR3 region has 17 residues. In DNA, the CDR3 is TGTGCCAGCAGCTTGCCAATGGGACAGGGGGTTAGCACTGAAGCTTTCTTT. Protein product: CASSLPMGQGVSTEAFF.

This clone was seen more than once but under ten times. The chain is built from TRBV6-1 and TRBJ1-6; 8 bases agree with TRBD1. The V gene's germline CDR1 is MNHNS and CDR2 SASEGT. This CDR3 has 15 residues. Trimming took 1 base from V and 8 from J; bases not matched to a gene: 4. CDR3 sequence (DNA): TGTGCCAGCAGTGAAGGGCAGGGGGCTTATTCACCCCTCCACTTT. Its translation is CASSEGQGAYSPLHF.

This chain links TRBV14 with TRBJ1-1; 8 bases are a match to TRBD1. J gave up 4 bases and V 5 bases, and 12 bases lay outside the gene matches. Per germline, CDR1 SGHDN and CDR2 FVKESK. The CDR3 runs to 16 residues. DNA of the CDR3: TGTGCCAGCAGCGCGCCCGGACAGGGTTTCGCCACTGAAGCTTTCTTT. Protein sequence: CASSAPGQGFATEAFF.

The chain is built from TRBV30 and TRBJ1-5; possibly TRBD1 for D (5 bases). Per germline, CDR1 GTSNPN and CDR2 SVGIG (reference sequence). Trimming removed 3 bases from V and 6 bases from J, with 12 bases in between. The CDR3 covers 13 residues. CDR3 sequence: CAWSQAGGQPQHF. The CDR3 DNA sequence: TGTGCCTGGAGCCAAGCGGGGGGTCAGCCCCAGCATTTT.

CDR3 DNA: TGTGCCAGCAGTTCCGCGACTAGCGGTGTCTACAATGAGCAGTTCTTC. Translated, it gives CASSSATSGVYNEQFF. This chain connects TRBV27 to TRBJ2-1; 9 bases fit TRBD2. The V gene end was trimmed by 4 bases and the J gene end by 3 bases; junction bases not matched to a gene: 7. The CDR3 spans 16 residues. The germline CDR1 and CDR2 sequences are MNHEY and SMNVEV (reference sequence).

This chain connects TRBV9 to TRBJ1-1; D gene uncertain. Between the trimmed V and J ends, which lost 0 bases and 2 bases, there was a span of 5 bases. The germline V gene encodes CDR1 SGDLS and CDR2 YYNGEE. This CDR3 has 13 amino acids. CDR3 region: CASSVGPNTEAFF. The CDR3 coding sequence is TGTGCCAGCAGCGTAGGTCCTAACACTGAAGCTTTCTTT.

The table lists this clone with a few counts. The chain joins TRBV4-3 to TRBJ2-5, with D possibly matching TRBD2 (6 bases). The germline CDR1 and CDR2 sequences are LGHNA and YSLEER. The CDR3 covers 14 residues. The V end lost 0 bases, the J end lost 6 bases, and 11 bases lay between the germline ends. DNA for the CDR3: TGCGCCAGCAGCCAAGATCCGGGAGTGAAGACCCAGTACTTC. Protein sequence: CASSQDPGVKTQYF.